Listed below are T cell receptor beta chains from one sample, sequenced in a study of blood T cell repertoires in COVID-19. Assay used: immunoSEQ multiplex PCR; TCRdb lists only in-frame clones, some missing. The sample has tens of thousands of clones; about four fifths are singletons. Sequencing input: peripheral blood. These receptors were taken from a human donor in a cohort sampled during active COVID-19. The CDR3 runs from the conserved cysteine through the conserved F or W. The D gene is left open where the match is weak. Some rows have no size entry. The others give once, few or many, or a class for an expanded clone.

once,TRBJ1-6,TRBV27,.,TGTGCCAGCCGTCCTACTCCTCAGGGGACTAATTCACCCCTCCACTTT,CASRPTPQGTNSPLHF
few,TRBJ1-4,TRBV5-1,.,TGCGCCAGCAGCCCTCTGGGAGTGACAACTAATGAAAAACTGTTTTTT,CASSPLGVTTNEKLFF
.,TRBJ2-6,TRBV9,TRBD1,TGTGCCAGCAGGAGGGACAGGGAAGGCTCTGGGGCCAACGTCCTGACTTTC,CASRRDREGSGANVLTF
.,TRBJ2-1,TRBV5-1,.,TGCGCCACCCGAGCAGGGACTGGGGGCAATGAGCAGTTCTTC,CATRAGTGGNEQFF
.,TRBJ2-7,TRBV19,.,TGTGCCAGTAGTACCCAGGGGGGTTTCTACGAGCAGTACTTC,CASSTQGGFYEQYF
.,TRBJ2-7,TRBV10-3,TRBD1,TGTGCCATCAGTGAGAGAGGGACAGGGTACGAGCAGTACTTC,CAISERGTGYEQYF
once,TRBJ2-7,TRBV5-4,.,TGTGCCAGCAGCTTCCACGGCGAGCAGTACTTC,CASSFHGEQYF
.,TRBJ2-5,TRBV9,TRBD2,TGTGCCAGCAGCGTAGAACTAGCGGGGGGGCGGGAGACCCAGTACTTC,CASSVELAGGRETQYF
.,TRBJ1-1,TRBV5-4,.,TGTGCCAGCAGCGCCGGACTGGGAGGCACTGAAGCTTTCTTT,CASSAGLGGTEAFF
.,TRBJ1-2,TRBV27,TRBD1,TGTGCCAGCAGTTTATCTAGGACAGGGAATGGCTACACCTTC,CASSLSRTGNGYTF
.,TRBJ1-2,TRBV6-2/TRBV6-3,.,TGTGCCAGCAGTTACTCCCCAGGGCTCTATGGCTACACCTTC,CASSYSPGLYGYTF